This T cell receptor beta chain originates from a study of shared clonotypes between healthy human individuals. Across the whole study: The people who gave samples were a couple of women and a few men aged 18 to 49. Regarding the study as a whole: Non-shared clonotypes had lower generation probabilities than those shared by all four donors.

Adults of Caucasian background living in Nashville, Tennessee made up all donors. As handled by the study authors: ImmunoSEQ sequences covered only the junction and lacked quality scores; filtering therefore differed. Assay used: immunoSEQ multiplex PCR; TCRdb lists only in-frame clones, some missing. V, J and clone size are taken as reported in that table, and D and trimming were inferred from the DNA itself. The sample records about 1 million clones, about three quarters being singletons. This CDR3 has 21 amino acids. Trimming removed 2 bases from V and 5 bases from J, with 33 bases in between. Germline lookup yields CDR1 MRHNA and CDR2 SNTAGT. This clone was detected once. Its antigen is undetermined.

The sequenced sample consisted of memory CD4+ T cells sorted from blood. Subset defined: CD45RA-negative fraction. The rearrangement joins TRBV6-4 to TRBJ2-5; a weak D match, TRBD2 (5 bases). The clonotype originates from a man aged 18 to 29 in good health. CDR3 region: CASSDGILGRLVYHGRETQYF. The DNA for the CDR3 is TGTGCCAGCAGTGACGGTATCTTGGGGAGACTGGTCTATCACGGTCGGGAGACCCAGTACTTC.